The 32 T cell receptor beta chains listed next were all sequenced from one sample in a study of blood T cell repertoires in COVID-19. The table came from immunoSEQ multiplex PCR; TCRdb's copy has only in-frame clones and leaves some out. The sample lists over 100,000 clones, approximately 86% seen once, with around 3% in the top ten. The sample was peripheral blood. The receptor set was obtained from a man between 45 and 60 years old with active or convalescent COVID-19.

V usage is TRBV4-1 and J usage is TRBJ2-5; 7 bases map to TRBD2. The germline CDR1 and CDR2 sequences are MGHRA and YSYEKL. V lost 0 bases and J lost 2; bases outside the gene matches: 6. The CDR3 spans 16 residues. The CDR3 coding sequence is TGCGCCAGCAGCCAAGACGATAGCGGGTCACAAGAGACCCAGTACTTC. Its protein is CASSQDDSGSQETQYF.

The chain employs TRBV19 and TRBJ2-2, with 10 nucleotides matching TRBD2. V trimming: 4 bases; J trimming: 4 bases; junction bases outside the gene matches: 3. Germline loops: CDR1 LNHDA, CDR2 SQIVND (reference sequence). CDR3 length equals 15 residues. In DNA form, the CDR3 reads TGTGCCAGTAGTACCAGCGGGGGGGTCACCGGGGAGCTGTTTTTT. This translates into CASSTSGGVTGELFF.

The chain has TRBV27 and TRBJ1-6; D perhaps matches TRBD1 (5 bases). The CDR3 has 15 residues. Trimming removed 3 bases from V and 7 bases from J, with 13 bases in between. The germline V gene has CDR1 MNHEY and CDR2 SMNVEV (reference sequence). This CDR3 reads CASSFAGTVNSPLHF. The CDR3 DNA sequence: TGTGCCAGCAGTTTCGCGGGGACGGTCAATTCACCCCTCCACTTT.

V and J are TRBV5-6 and TRBJ1-1; 10 bases line up with TRBD1. Germline-derived CDR1 and CDR2 are SGHDT and YYEEEE. This CDR3 spans 13 amino acids. Losses at the gene ends were 5 bases for V and 4 bases for J; bases not matched to a gene: 2. CDR3 sequence: CASRWDRGTEAFF. DNA for the CDR3: TGTGCCAGCAGGTGGGACAGGGGCACTGAAGCTTTCTTT. The full variable domain, its missing parts supplied by reference TRBV5-6 and TRBJ1-1, is DAGVTQSPTHLIKTRGQQVTLRCSPKSGHDTVSWYQQALGQGPQFIFQYYEEEERQRGNFPDRFSGHQFPNYSSELNVNALLLGDSALYLCASRWDRGTEAFFGQGTRLTVV.

The gene calls are TRBV5-4 and TRBJ1-6; possibly TRBD1 for D (6 bases). The V and J ends lost 5 bases and 10 bases respectively, with 19 bases between them. Germline CDR1 SGHNT, CDR2 YYREEE (reference sequence). This CDR3 comprises 15 residues. CDR3 region: CASRDEGTLGSPLHF. As DNA, the CDR3 is TGTGCCAGCAGGGATGAGGGGACATTAGGGTCACCCCTCCACTTT. Together with reference TRBV5-4 and TRBJ1-6, the CDR3 gives the full variable domain: ETGVTQSPTHLIKTRGQQVTLRCSSQSGHNTVSWYQQALGQGPQFIFQYYREEENGRGNFPPRFSGLQFPNYSSELNVNALELDDSALYLCASRDEGTLGSPLHFGNGTRLTVT.

The rearrangement links TRBV30 to TRBJ1-6; tentative D call: TRBD1 (6 bases). This CDR3 is 15 amino acids long. Germline V gene data show CDR1 as GTSNPN and CDR2 as SVGIG (reference sequence). Trimming took 2 bases from V and 9 from J, leaving 17 bases between them. CDR3 sequence (DNA): TGTGCCTGGAGTCCGGGGGGCGGTGGAACTTCACCCCTCCACTTT. As protein: CAWSPGGGGTSPLHF.

This sequence joins TRBV5-1 and TRBJ1-6; D gene unclear. This CDR3 is 15 amino acids long. The germline V gene has CDR1 SGHRS and CDR2 YFSETQ. Trimming stripped 4 bases from V and 6 bases from J, with 14 bases between. CDR3 in DNA: TGCGCCAGCAGCCCTGACGGGATGACTAATTCACCCCTCCACTTT. Protein sequence: CASSPDGMTNSPLHF.

The V gene is TRBV12-3 or TRBV12-4, the J gene TRBJ1-2; 8 bases align to TRBD1. The CDR3 consists of 13 residues. V dropped 8 bases and J dropped 6; count of bases not matched to a gene: 8. The CDR3 DNA reads TGTGCCAGCCTTCCTCAGGGGGCGCATGGCTACACCTTC. Encoded protein: CASLPQGAHGYTF.

CDR3: CASSSTGGANEKLFF. Written as DNA, the CDR3 is TGTGCCAGCAGTTCGACAGGGGGTGCTAATGAAAAACTGTTTTTT. The rearrangement uses TRBV6-5 and TRBJ1-4; 9 nucleotides align to TRBD1. Unmatched junction bases numbered 3, after V lost 4 bases and J lost 3 bases. Germline V gene lookup returns CDR1 MNHEY and CDR2 SVGAGI. The CDR3 contains 15 residues.

The J gene is TRBJ2-7, the V gene TRBV6-1; the D gene is possibly TRBD1 (5 bases). V lost 6 bases and J lost 0, with 12 bases in between. The germline CDR1 and CDR2 sequences are MNHNS and SASEGT. The CDR3 is made up of 14 amino acids. In DNA form, the CDR3 reads TGTGCCAGCAGACCTGGACAAAACTCCTACGAGCAGTACGTC. As protein: CASRPGQNSYEQYV.

The CDR3 nucleotides are TGTGCCAGCAGCTTGGAGATTTTAAGCGCATACGAGCAGTACGTC. Its protein is CASSLEILSAYEQYV. The rearrangement uses TRBV5-5 and TRBJ2-7, with D unclear. Looked up from germline, CDR1 is SGHKS and CDR2 is YYEKEE (reference sequence). The germline V and J ends were trimmed by 0 bases and 4 bases, with 14 bases remaining between them. There are 15 residues in the CDR3.

About this clone: Other DNA sequences from this sample encode an identical CDR3 as well. J is TRBJ1-2 and V is TRBV24-1, with 9 bases identical to TRBD1. From germline, CDR1 is KGHDR and CDR2 SFDVKD. The V segment lost 1 base and the J segment 5 bases; nucleotides outside the gene matches: 1. CDR3 size: 14 residues. CDR3 bases: TGTGCCACCAGTGATTTCGGACAGGGGTATGGCTACACCTTC. It encodes CATSDFGQGYGYTF.

The chain links TRBV10-3 to TRBJ2-3, with TRBD2 identical over 9 bases. CDR3 length equals 15 residues. The germline CDR1 and CDR2 sequences are ENHRY and SYGVKD. V was pared by 6 bases and J by 6 bases, with 10 bases of the junction left unmatched. CDR3: CAIRDGGGAGDTQYF. CDR3 nucleotides: TGTGCCATCAGGGATGGCGGGGGGGCCGGGGATACGCAGTATTTT.

V gene TRBV10-3 combines with J gene TRBJ1-4, with a tentative D call TRBD1 (6 bases). This CDR3 comprises 15 residues. Per the germline V gene, CDR1 is ENHRY and CDR2 is SYGVKD. Trimming removed 6 bases from V and 5 bases from J, with 16 bases in between. The CDR3, as DNA: TGTGCCATCAGGTCTTCAGGGGAGGGAAATGAAAAACTGTTTTTT. Protein product: CAIRSSGEGNEKLFF.

This chain joins TRBV5-4 and TRBJ2-1, with 11 bases that match TRBD2. The CDR3 covers 18 residues. From germline, CDR1 is SGHNT and CDR2 YYREEE (reference sequence). The V gene end was trimmed by 1 base and the J gene end by 5 bases; junction bases not matched to a gene: 11. The CDR3 spells CASSLQLAGAVGNNEQFF. The CDR3 region has the DNA TGTGCCAGCAGCTTGCAACTAGCGGGGGCAGTGGGAAACAATGAGCAGTTCTTC.

The chain joins TRBV7-2 to TRBJ1-1; perhaps TRBD1 as D (5 bases). CDR1 is SGHTA, CDR2 FQGNSA, per germline. The V and J ends lost 2 bases and 10 bases respectively, with 17 bases between them. This CDR3 contains 14 residues. As DNA, the CDR3 is TGTGCCAGCAGCTTAAAAAGGCTAACGGGGGGAGCTTTCTTT. This gives the protein CASSLKRLTGGAFF.

Concerning this clone: At the DNA level, this CDR3 is encoded by other sequences in the same sample as well. The gene calls are TRBV27 and TRBJ1-4; D possibly corresponds to TRBD1 (6 bases). Germline lookup yields CDR1 MNHEY and CDR2 SMNVEV (reference sequence). This CDR3 comprises 15 residues. V was clipped by 5 bases and J by 0 bases, with 10 bases between them. This chain's CDR3 is CASSPTGPTNEKLFF. The CDR3 nucleotides read TGTGCCAGCAGTCCTACAGGGCCAACTAATGAAAAACTGTTTTTT. The entire variable domain, with the rest obtained from reference TRBV27 and TRBJ1-4, is as follows: EAQVTQNPRYLITVTGKKLTVTCSQNMNHEYMSWYRQDPGLGLRQIYYSMNVEVTDKGDVPEGYKVSRKEKRNFPLILESPSPNQTSLYFCASSPTGPTNEKLFFGSGTQLSVL.

The CDR3 sequence: CASSGQGGETQYF. In DNA, the CDR3 is TGTGCCAGCAGCGGACAGGGGGGAGAGACCCAGTACTTC. V and J are TRBV6-5 and TRBJ2-5; 10 bases are shared with TRBD1. CDR3 size: 13 residues. After removal of 6 bases from V and 4 bases from J, the junction contained 2 bases not matched to a gene. Germline V gives CDR1 MNHEY, CDR2 SVGAGI.

In its sample, this clone was seen once. The rearrangement joins TRBV6-5 to TRBJ1-4; D not resolved. The CDR3 sequence is 15 residues long. Germline V lookup: CDR1 MNHEY, CDR2 SVGAGI. V lost 4 bases and J lost 6, with 15 bases in between. The DNA for the CDR3 is TGTGCCAGCAGTTCGTTCCAGGAGGGAGATGAAAAACTGTTTTTT. Translated, it gives CASSSFQEGDEKLFF.

This clone was found once. The J gene is TRBJ2-3, the V gene TRBV24-1, with a weak D call TRBD2 (6 bases). Trimming left V 3 bases short and J 1 base short, with 13 bases between. Germline-derived CDR1 and CDR2 are KGHDR and SFDVKD. The CDR3 covers 16 residues. This CDR3 reads CATSDIGDSRTDTQYF. The CDR3 DNA is TGTGCCACCAGTGATATAGGGGACTCTCGCACAGATACGCAGTATTTT.

The chain combines TRBV15 with TRBJ1-5; D gene ambiguous. CDR3 length: 17 amino acids. Germline-derived CDR1 and CDR2 are LNHNV and YYDKDF (reference sequence). Trimming removed 0 bases at V and 6 bases at J, with 18 bases between. The CDR3 bases are TGTGCCACCAGCAGAGATCGGGGTTCTAGGATAGGTCAGCCCCAGCATTTT. Translating gives CATSRDRGSRIGQPQHF.

This clone has only one observation. The chain has TRBV28 and TRBJ1-3; D may be TRBD1 (6 bases). The CDR3 length is 15 residues. The V gene's germline CDR1 is MDHEN and CDR2 SYDVKM. The ends were cut back, 6 bases at V and 1 base at J, with 13 bases in the middle. CDR3 region: CASRGGQNSGNTIYF. The CDR3 DNA is TGTGCCAGCAGGGGCGGACAGAATTCTGGAAACACCATATATTTT.

The chain links TRBV25-1 to TRBJ2-6, with unresolved D. Germline V gene lookup returns CDR1 MGHDK and CDR2 SYGVNS. The CDR3 has 15 amino acids. V was cut by 7 bases and J by 4 bases, with 14 bases left in between. The CDR3 protein is CASTLSGAGANVLTF. The CDR3 nucleotides read TGTGCCAGCACTCTATCCGGTGCCGGGGCCAACGTCCTGACTTTC. Together with reference TRBV25-1 and TRBJ2-6, the CDR3 gives the full variable domain: EADIYQTPRYLVIGTGKKITLECSQTMGHDKMYWYQQDPGMELHLIHYSYGVNSTEKGDLSSESTVSRIRTEHFPLTLESARPSHTSQYLCASTLSGAGANVLTFGAGSRLTVL.

The V and J genes are TRBV28 and TRBJ2-7; D might be TRBD1 (5 bases). CDR3 length: 12 amino acids. V was pared by 2 bases and J by 4 bases, with 6 bases between. Germline CDR1 MDHEN, CDR2 SYDVKM. The CDR3 DNA reads as TGTGCCAGCAGTTTACAGGGTTACGAGCAGTACGTC. Its translation is CASSLQGYEQYV.

This clone was found once. This sequence joins TRBV28 and TRBJ1-5; D might be TRBD1 (5 bases). In germline, CDR1 is MDHEN, CDR2 SYDVKM. This CDR3 spans 15 amino acids. V was cut by 2 bases and J by 3 bases, with 11 bases left in between. This CDR3 is CASSLKKDINQPQHF. The DNA for the CDR3 is TGTGCCAGCAGTTTAAAAAAGGACATCAATCAGCCCCAGCATTTT. Combining the CDR3 with reference TRBV28 and TRBJ1-5 gives the whole variable domain DVKVTQSSRYLVKRTGEKVFLECVQDMDHENMFWYRQDPGLGLRLIYFSYDVKMKEKGDIPEGYSVSREKKERFSLILESASTNQTSMYLCASSLKKDINQPQHFGDGTRLSIL.

This clone was seen just once. The chain joins TRBV30 to TRBJ1-3; possible D gene TRBD1, 5 bases. The ends were cut back, 8 bases at V and 7 bases at J, with 12 bases in the middle. This CDR3 is built from 11 residues. From germline, CDR1 is GTSNPN and CDR2 SVGIG (reference sequence). For the CDR3, the DNA is TGTGCCGGACCCGGGGGTAACACCATATATTTT. Amino acids: CAGPGGNTIYF.

The V and J genes are TRBV6-5 and TRBJ1-2; D perhaps matches TRBD1 (6 bases). V lost 6 bases, J lost 4 bases, and 12 bases lay in between. Germline V gene sequence: CDR1 MNHEY, CDR2 SVGAGI. This CDR3 has 13 residues. The chain's CDR3 is CASSRGAGYGYTF. Written as DNA, the CDR3 is TGTGCCAGCAGCCGGGGGGCCGGCTATGGCTACACCTTC.

The chain uses TRBV28 and TRBJ1-4; tentative D call: TRBD1 (6 bases). There are 18 residues in the CDR3. Trimming left V 5 bases short and J 5 bases short, with 24 bases between. Germline CDR1 reads MDHEN; CDR2 reads SYDVKM. Here the CDR3 reads CASSRYPGRTAGNEKLFF. The CDR3 bases are TGTGCCAGCAGTCGATACCCGGGACGGACAGCGGGAAATGAAAAACTGTTTTTT.

The chain couples TRBV2 to TRBJ1-3; TRBD1 matches 7 bases. Trimming cost V 6 bases and J 0 bases; bases outside gene matches: 5. The CDR3 is 15 residues long. Germline V lookup: CDR1 SNHLY, CDR2 FYNNEI. Here the CDR3 reads CASSISGGSGNTIYF. CDR3 DNA: TGTGCCAGCAGCATTTCAGGGGGCTCTGGAAACACCATATATTTT. The entire variable domain, with the rest obtained from reference TRBV2 and TRBJ1-3, is as follows: EPEVTQTPSHQVTQMGQEVILRCVPISNHLYFYWYRQILGQKVEFLVSFYNNEISEKSEIFDDQFSVERPDGSNFTLKIRSTKLEDSAMYFCASSISGGSGNTIYFGEGSWLTVV.

This chain links TRBV19 with TRBJ1-5; possible D gene TRBD1, 6 bases. CDR1 is LNHDA, CDR2 SQIVND, per germline (reference sequence). V was clipped by 2 bases and J by 4 bases, with 15 bases between them. This CDR3 is 16 amino acids long. Here the CDR3 DNA reads TGTGCCAGTAGTATATACAGGGCGGGGGAAAATCAGCCCCAGCATTTT. Its protein product is CASSIYRAGENQPQHF.

The rearrangement uses TRBV6-1 and TRBJ1-4, with D tentatively TRBD1 (5 bases). V lost 1 base and J 7 bases, leaving 10 bases between the germline ends. CDR1 is MNHNS and CDR2 is SASEGT in the germline V gene. The CDR3 spans 14 residues. The CDR3 protein is CASSEGQGGEKLFF. The CDR3, as DNA: TGTGCCAGCAGTGAAGGGCAGGGCGGTGAAAAACTGTTTTTT.

J is TRBJ2-7 and V is TRBV27; weak D call: TRBD2 (5 bases). The CDR3 covers 14 residues. Trimming removed 9 bases from V and 1 base from J, with 16 bases in between. Germline V gives CDR1 MNHEY, CDR2 SMNVEV (reference sequence). Written as DNA, the CDR3 is TGTGCCAGAATTGCCAGGCGGGTTTCCTACGAGCAGTACTTC. Its protein product is CARIARRVSYEQYF.